This T cell receptor (beta chain) was observed in a study of blood T cell repertoires in COVID-19. Study overall: COVID-19 samples collected from the United States, Italy and Spain covered acute and convalescent phases. Nucleic acid was either cDNA or gDNA, and it came from T cells, B-cell-depleted T cells, or PBMCs.

V lost 6 bases to trimming and J lost 2 bases, with 11 bases between them. This CDR3 spans 13 amino acids. In the study's own analysis: Reference gene primer amplification yielded estimated nucleated cell counts. Produced via immunoSEQ multiplex PCR; TCRdb's table is partial and in-frame only. That table furnishes V, J and clone size, whereas the DNA furnished D and trimming. The sample lists fewer than 200,000 clones; about 87% were seen once. The gene calls are TRBV12-3 or TRBV12-4 and TRBJ2-7, with a tentative D call TRBD1 (5 bases). What was sequenced was peripheral blood. The source is a man between 35 and 55 years old with active or convalescent COVID-19. As DNA, the CDR3 is TGTGCCAGCAGCCAGGGTTTGCCCTACGAGCAGTACTTC. It encodes CASSQGLPYEQYF.